The source of this T cell receptor beta chain is a study of blood T cell repertoires in COVID-19. Across the study: Both acute and convalescent COVID-19 samples were obtained from the United States, Italy and Spain. Sample material is recorded as cDNA or gDNA derived from T cells, B-cell-depleted T cells, or PBMCs.

Authors' data handling: Nucleated cell counts were estimated from reference gene primer amplification. Assay used: immunoSEQ multiplex PCR; TCRdb lists only in-frame clones, some missing. That table furnishes V, J and clone size, whereas the DNA furnished D and trimming. The top ten clones hold about 1% of a sample with around 120,000 clones, 80% to 90% of them seen once. The CDR3 contains 15 residues. Trimming cost V 7 bases and J 6 bases; bases outside gene matches: 9. The germline V gene encodes CDR1 LNHNV and CDR2 YYDKDF (reference sequence). This rearrangement joins TRBV15 to TRBJ2-1, with 10 bases lining up with TRBD2. This TCR came from a woman aged 45-59 years with active or convalescent COVID-19. Sequencing input: peripheral blood. The CDR3 sequence is CATTLTSGLVNEQFF. For the CDR3, the DNA is TGTGCCACCACCTTGACTAGCGGGTTGGTCAATGAGCAGTTCTTC.